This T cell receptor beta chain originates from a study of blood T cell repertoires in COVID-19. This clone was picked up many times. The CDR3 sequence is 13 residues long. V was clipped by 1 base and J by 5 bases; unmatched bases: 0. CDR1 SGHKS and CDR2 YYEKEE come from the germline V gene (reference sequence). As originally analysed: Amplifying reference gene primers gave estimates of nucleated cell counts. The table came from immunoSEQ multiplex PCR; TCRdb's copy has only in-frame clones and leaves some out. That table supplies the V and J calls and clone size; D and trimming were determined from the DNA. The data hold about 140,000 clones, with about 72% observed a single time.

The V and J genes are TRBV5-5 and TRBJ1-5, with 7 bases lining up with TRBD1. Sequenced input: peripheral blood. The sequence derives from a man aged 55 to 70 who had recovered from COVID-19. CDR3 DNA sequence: TGTGCCAGCAGCTTGACAGGGGATCAGCCCCAGCATTTT. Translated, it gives CASSLTGDQPQHF.